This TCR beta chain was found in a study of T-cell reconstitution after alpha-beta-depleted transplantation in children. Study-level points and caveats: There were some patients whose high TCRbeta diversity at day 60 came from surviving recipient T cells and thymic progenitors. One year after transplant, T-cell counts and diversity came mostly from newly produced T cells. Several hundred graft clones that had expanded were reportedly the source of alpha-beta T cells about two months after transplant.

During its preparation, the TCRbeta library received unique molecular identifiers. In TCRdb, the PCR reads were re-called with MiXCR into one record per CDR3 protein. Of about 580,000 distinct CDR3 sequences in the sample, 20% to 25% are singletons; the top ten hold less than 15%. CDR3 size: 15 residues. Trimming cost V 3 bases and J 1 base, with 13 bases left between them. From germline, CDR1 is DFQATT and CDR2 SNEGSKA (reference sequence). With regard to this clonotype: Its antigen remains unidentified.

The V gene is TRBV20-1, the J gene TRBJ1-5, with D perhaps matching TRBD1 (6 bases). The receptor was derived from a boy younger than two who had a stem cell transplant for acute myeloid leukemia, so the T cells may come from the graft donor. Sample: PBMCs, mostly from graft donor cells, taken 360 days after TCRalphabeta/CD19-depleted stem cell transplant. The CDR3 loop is CSARAGTRSNQPQHF. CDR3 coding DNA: TGCAGTGCTAGGGCCGGGACACGCAGCAATCAGCCCCAGCATTTT.